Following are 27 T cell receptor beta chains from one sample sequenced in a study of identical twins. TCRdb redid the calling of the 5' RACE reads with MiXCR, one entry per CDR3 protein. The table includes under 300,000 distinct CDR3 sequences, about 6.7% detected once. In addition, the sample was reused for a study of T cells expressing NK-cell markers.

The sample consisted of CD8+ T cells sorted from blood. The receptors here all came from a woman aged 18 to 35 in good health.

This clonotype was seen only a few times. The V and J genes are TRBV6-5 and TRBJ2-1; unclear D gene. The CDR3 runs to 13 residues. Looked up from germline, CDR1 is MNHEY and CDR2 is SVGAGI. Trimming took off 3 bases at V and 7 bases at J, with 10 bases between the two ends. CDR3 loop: CASSYGLLNEQFF. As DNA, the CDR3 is TGTGCCAGCAGTTATGGTCTCCTAAATGAGCAGTTCTTC.

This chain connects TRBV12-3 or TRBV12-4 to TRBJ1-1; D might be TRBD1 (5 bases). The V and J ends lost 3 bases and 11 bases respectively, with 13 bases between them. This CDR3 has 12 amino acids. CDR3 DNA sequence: TGTGCCAGCAGTTTCGGGACGGCGTGGGCTTTCTTT. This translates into CASSFGTAWAFF.

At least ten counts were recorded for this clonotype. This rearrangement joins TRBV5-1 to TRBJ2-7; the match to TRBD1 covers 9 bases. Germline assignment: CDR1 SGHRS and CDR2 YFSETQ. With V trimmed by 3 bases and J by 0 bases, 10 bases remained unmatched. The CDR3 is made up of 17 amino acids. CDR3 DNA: TGCGCCAGCAGCTGGAACACCGGGACAGGGTACTCCTACGAGCAGTACTTC. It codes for CASSWNTGTGYSYEQYF.

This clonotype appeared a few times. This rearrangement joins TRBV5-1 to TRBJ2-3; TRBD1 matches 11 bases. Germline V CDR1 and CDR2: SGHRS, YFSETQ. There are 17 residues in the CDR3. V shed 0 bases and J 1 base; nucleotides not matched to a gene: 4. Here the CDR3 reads CASSLVGQGARTDTQYF. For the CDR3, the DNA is TGCGCCAGCAGCTTGGTCGGACAGGGGGCGCGCACAGATACGCAGTATTTT.

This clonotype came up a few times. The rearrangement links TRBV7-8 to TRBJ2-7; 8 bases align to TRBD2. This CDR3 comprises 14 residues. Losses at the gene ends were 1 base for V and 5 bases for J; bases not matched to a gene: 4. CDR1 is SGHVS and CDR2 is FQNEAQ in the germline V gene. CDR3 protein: CASSLEAGVDEQYF. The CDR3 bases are TGTGCCAGCAGCTTAGAAGCGGGAGTCGACGAGCAGTACTTC.

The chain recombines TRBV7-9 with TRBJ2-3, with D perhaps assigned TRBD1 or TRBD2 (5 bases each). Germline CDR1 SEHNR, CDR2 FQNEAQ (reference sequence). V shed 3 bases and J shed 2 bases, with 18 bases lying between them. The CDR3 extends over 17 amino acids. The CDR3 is CASSFLLEGFSTDTQYF. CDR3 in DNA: TGTGCCAGCAGCTTCCTCTTAGAGGGGTTTTCCACAGATACGCAGTATTTT.

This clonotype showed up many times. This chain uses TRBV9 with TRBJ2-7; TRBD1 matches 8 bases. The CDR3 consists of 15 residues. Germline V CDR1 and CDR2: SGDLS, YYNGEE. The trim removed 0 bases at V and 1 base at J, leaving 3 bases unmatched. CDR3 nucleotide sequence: TGTGCCAGCAGCGTAGGACAGGGGTTTTCCTACGAGCAGTACTTC. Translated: CASSVGQGFSYEQYF. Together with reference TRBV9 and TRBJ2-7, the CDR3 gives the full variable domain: DSGVTQTPKHLITATGQRVTLRCSPRSGDLSVYWYQQSLDQGLQFLIQYYNGEERAKGNILERFSAQQFPDLHSELNLSSLELGDSALYFCASSVGQGFSYEQYFGPGTRLTVT.

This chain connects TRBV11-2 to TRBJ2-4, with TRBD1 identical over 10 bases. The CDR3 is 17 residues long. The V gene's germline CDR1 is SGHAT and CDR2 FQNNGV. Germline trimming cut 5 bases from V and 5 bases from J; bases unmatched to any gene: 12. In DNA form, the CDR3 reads TGTGCCAGCAGCCCGTTCCGGACAGGGGGAAAGGAAAACATTCAGTACTTC. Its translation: CASSPFRTGGKENIQYF.

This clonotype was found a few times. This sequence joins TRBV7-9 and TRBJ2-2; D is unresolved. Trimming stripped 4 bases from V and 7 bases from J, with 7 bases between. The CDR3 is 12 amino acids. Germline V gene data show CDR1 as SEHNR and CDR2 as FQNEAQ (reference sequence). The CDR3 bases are TGTGCCAGCAGCTCCAAGTTCGGGGAGCTGTTTTTT. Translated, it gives CASSSKFGELFF.

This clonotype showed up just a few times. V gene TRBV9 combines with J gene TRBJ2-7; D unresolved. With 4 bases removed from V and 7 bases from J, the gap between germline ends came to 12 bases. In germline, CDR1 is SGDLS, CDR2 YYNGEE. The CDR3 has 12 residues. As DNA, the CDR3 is TGTGCCAGCAGCTCCTCCGTTGGGGAGCAGTACTTC. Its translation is CASSSSVGEQYF. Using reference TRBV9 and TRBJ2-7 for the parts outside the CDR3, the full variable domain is DSGVTQTPKHLITATGQRVTLRCSPRSGDLSVYWYQQSLDQGLQFLIQYYNGEERAKGNILERFSAQQFPDLHSELNLSSLELGDSALYFCASSSSVGEQYFGPGTRLTVT.

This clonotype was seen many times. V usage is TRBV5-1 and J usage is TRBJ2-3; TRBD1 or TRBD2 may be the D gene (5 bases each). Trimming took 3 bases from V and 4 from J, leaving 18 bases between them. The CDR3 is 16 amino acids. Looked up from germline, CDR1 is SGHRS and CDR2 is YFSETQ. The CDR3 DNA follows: TGCGCCAGCAGCTCCCTCTTGGGGGTTTGGTCAGATACGCAGTATTTT. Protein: CASSSLLGVWSDTQYF.

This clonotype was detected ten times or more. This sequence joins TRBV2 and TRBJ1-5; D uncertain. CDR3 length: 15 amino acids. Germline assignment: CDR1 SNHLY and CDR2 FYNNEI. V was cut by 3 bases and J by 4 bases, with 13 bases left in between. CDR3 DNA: TGTGCCAGCAGTGATTATGGCAGGCTAAATCAGCCCCAGCATTTT. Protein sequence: CASSDYGRLNQPQHF.

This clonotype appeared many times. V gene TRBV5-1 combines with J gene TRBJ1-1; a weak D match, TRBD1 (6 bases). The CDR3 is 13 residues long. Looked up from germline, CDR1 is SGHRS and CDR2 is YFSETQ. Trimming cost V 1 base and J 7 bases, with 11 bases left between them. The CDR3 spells CASSLLGADEAFF. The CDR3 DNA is TGCGCCAGCAGCTTGCTGGGGGCGGATGAAGCTTTCTTT.

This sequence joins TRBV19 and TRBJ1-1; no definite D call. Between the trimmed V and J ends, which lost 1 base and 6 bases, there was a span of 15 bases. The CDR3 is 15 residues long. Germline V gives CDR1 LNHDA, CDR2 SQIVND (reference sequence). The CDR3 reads CASSIARGRGSEAFF. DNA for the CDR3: TGTGCCAGTAGTATAGCACGAGGGCGGGGATCTGAAGCTTTCTTT.

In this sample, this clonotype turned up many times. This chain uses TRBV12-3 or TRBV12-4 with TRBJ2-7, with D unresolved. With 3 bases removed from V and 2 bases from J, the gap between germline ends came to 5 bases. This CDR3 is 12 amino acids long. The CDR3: CASSFVPYEQYF. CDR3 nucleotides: TGTGCCAGCAGTTTTGTTCCCTACGAGCAGTACTTC.

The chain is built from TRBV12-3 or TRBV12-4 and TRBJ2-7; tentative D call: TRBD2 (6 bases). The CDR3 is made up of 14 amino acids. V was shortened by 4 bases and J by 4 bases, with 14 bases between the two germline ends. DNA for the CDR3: TGTGCCAGCAGTTCTGGGCTAGCGTTATACGAGCAGTACTTC. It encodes CASSSGLALYEQYF.

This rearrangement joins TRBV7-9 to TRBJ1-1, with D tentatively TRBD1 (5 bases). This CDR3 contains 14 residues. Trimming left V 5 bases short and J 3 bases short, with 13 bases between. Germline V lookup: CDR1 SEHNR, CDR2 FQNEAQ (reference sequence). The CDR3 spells CASSPIKGDTEAFF. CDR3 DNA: TGTGCCAGCAGCCCTATTAAAGGGGACACTGAAGCTTTCTTT. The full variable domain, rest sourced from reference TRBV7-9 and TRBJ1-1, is DTGVSQNPRHKITKRGQNVTFRCDPISEHNRLYWYRQTLGQGPEFLTYFQNEAQLEKSRLLSDRFSAERPKGSFSTLEIQRTEQGDSAMYLCASSPIKGDTEAFFGQGTRLTVV.

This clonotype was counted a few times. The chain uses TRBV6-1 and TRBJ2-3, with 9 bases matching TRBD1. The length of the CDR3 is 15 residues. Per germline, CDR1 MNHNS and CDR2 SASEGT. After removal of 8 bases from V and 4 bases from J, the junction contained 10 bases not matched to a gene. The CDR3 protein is CASQATGGFADTQYF. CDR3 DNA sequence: TGTGCCAGCCAGGCGACAGGGGGGTTCGCAGATACGCAGTATTTT.

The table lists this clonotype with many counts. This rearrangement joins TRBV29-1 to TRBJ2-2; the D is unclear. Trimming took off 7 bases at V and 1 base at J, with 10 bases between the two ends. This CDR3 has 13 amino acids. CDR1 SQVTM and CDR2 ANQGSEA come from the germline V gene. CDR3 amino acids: CSAQLRNTGELFF. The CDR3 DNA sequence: TGCAGCGCCCAACTTCGGAACACCGGGGAGCTGTTTTTT.

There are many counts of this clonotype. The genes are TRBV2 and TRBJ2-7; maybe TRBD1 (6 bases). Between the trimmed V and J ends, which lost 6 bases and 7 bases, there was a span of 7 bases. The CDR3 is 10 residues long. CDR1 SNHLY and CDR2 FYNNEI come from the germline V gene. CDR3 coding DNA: TGTGCCAGCAGAAGGGGGGAGCAGTACTTC. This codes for CASRRGEQYF. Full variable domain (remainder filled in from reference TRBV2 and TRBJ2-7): EPEVTQTPSHQVTQMGQEVILRCVPISNHLYFYWYRQILGQKVEFLVSFYNNEISEKSEIFDDQFSVERPDGSNFTLKIRSTKLEDSAMYFCASRRGEQYFGPGTRLTVT.

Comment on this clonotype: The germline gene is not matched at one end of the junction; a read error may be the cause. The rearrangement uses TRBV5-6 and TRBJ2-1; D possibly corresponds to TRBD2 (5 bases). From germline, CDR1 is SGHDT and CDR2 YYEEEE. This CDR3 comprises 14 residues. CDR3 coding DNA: TGTGCCGGCAGCGGCCTAGCTTCCTACAATGAGCAGTTCTTC. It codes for CAGSGLASYNEQFF.

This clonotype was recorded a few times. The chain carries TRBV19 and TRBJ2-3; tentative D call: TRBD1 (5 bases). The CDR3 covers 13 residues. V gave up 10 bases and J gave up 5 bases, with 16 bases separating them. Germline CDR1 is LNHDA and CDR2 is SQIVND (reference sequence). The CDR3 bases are TGTGCCACCAGTAGCAGGGATGGAGATACGCAGTATTTT. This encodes CATSSRDGDTQYF.

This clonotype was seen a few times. Here the CDR3 DNA reads TGCGCCAGCAGGACCCAAGGGGCGGGGCCCGCAGATACGCAGTATTTT. Translated: CASRTQGAGPADTQYF. The chain couples TRBV10-2 to TRBJ2-3; D is possibly TRBD2 (6 bases). This CDR3 has 16 amino acids. V was shortened by 6 bases and J by 4 bases, with 20 bases between the two germline ends. Germline V gene data show CDR1 as WSHSY and CDR2 as SAAADI.

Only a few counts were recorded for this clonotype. CDR3 protein: CASSPLTGEANYGYTF. The DNA of the CDR3 is TGTGCCAGCAGCCCGTTGACAGGGGAAGCTAACTATGGCTACACCTTC. The chain recombines TRBV5-5 with TRBJ1-2, with 8 bases fitting TRBD1. CDR3 length equals 16 residues. The germline V gene encodes CDR1 SGHKS and CDR2 YYEKEE (reference sequence). V dropped 4 bases and J dropped 0; count of bases not matched to a gene: 8. The full variable domain, completed using reference TRBV5-5 and TRBJ1-2, is DAGVTQSPTHLIKTRGQQVTLRCSPISGHKSVSWYQQVLGQGPQFIFQYYEKEERGRGNFPDRFSARQFPNYSSELNVNALLLGDSALYLCASSPLTGEANYGYTFGSGTRLTVV.

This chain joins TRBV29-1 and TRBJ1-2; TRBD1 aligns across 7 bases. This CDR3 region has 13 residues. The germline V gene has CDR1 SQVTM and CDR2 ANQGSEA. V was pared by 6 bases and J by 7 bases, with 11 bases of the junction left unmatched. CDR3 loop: CSVDSDRAPGYTF. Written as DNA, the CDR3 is TGCAGCGTCGACTCTGACAGGGCCCCTGGCTACACCTTC.

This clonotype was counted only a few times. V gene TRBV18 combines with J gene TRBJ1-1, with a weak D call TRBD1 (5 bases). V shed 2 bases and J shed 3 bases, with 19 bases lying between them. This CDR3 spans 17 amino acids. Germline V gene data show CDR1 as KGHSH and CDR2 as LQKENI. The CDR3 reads CASSPGDAGPIHTEAFF. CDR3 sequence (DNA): TGTGCCAGCTCACCAGGGGACGCCGGTCCCATTCACACTGAAGCTTTCTTT. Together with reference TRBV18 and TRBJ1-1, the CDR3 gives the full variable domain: NAGVMQNPRHLVRRRGQEARLRCSPMKGHSHVYWYRQLPEEGLKFMVYLQKENIIDESGMPKERFSAEFPKEGPSILRIQQVVRGDSAAYFCASSPGDAGPIHTEAFFGQGTRLTVV.

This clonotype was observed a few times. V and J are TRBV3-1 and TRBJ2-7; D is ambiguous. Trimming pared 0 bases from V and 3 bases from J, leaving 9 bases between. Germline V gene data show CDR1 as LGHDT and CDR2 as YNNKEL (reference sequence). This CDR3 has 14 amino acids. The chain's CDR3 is CASSQDLGYYEQYF. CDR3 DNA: TGTGCCAGCAGCCAAGATCTAGGGTACTACGAGCAGTACTTC.